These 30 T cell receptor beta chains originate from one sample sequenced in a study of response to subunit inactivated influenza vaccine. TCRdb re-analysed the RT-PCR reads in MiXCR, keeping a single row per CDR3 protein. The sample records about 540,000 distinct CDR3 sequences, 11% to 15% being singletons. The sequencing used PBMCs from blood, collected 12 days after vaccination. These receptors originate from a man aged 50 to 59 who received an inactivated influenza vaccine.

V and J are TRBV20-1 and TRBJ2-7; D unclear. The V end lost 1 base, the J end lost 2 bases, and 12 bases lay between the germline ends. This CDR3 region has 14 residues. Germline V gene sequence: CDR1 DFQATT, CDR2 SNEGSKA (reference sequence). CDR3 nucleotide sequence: TGCAGTGCTAGAGTGGGTAGGAACGCCTACGAGCAGTACTTC. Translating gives CSARVGRNAYEQYF.

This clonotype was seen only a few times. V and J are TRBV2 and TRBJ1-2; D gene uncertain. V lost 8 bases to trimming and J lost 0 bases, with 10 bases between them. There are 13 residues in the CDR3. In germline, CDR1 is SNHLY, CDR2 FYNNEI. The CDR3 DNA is TGTGCCAGCGGAGGAGAGACTAACTATGGCTACACCTTC. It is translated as CASGGETNYGYTF.

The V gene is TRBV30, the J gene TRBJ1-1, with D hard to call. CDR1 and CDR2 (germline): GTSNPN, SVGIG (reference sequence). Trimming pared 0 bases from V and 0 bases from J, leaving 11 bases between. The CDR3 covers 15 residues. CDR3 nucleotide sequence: TGTGCCTGGAGTGTTGCTCCGACCATGAACACTGAAGCTTTCTTT. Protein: CAWSVAPTMNTEAFF.

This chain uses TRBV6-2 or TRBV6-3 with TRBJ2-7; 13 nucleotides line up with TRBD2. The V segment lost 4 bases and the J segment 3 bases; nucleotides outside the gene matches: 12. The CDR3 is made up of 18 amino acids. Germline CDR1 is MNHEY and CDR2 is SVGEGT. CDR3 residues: CASSSGTSGDRFRYEQYF. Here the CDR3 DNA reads TGTGCCAGCAGTTCCGGGACTAGCGGGGACCGATTCCGCTACGAGCAGTACTTC.

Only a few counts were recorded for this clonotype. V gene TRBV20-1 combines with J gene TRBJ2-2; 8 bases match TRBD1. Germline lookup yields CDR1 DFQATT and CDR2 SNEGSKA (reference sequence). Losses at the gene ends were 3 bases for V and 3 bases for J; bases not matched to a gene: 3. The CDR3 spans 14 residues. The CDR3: CSARNRGDTGELFF. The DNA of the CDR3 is TGCAGTGCTAGGAACAGGGGGGACACCGGGGAGCTGTTTTTT.

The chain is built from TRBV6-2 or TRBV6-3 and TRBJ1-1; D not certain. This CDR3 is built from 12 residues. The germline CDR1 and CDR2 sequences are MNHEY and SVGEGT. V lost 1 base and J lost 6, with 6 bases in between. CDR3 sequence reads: CASSYFGAEAFF. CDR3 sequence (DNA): TGTGCCAGCAGTTACTTCGGGGCTGAAGCTTTCTTT.

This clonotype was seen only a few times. Written as DNA, the CDR3 is TGTGCCAGCAGCTCGAATTCAGCGGGGTTAATGACAGATACGCAGTATTTT. As protein: CASSSNSAGLMTDTQYF. The V gene is TRBV7-2, the J gene TRBJ2-3, with 7 bases that match TRBD2. The CDR3 contains 17 residues. Germline lookup yields CDR1 SGHTA and CDR2 FQGNSA. The V segment lost 4 bases and the J segment 3 bases; nucleotides outside the gene matches: 13.

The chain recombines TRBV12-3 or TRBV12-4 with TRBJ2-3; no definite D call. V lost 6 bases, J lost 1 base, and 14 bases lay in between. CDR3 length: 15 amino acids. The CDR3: CASSKGRARTDTQYF. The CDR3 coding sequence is TGTGCCAGCAGCAAAGGTCGGGCCCGCACAGATACGCAGTATTTT.

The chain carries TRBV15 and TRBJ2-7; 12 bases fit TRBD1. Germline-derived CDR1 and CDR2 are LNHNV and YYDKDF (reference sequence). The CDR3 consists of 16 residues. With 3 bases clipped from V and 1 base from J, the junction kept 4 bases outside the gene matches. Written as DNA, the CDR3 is TGTGCCACCAGCAGTCGGGGACAGGGGGCTTCCTACGAGCAGTACTTC. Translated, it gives CATSSRGQGASYEQYF.

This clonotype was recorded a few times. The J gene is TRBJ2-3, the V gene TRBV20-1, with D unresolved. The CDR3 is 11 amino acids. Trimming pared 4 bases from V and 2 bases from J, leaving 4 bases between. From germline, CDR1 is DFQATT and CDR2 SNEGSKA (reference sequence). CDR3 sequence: CSAKVTDTQYF. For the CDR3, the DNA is TGCAGTGCTAAGGTCACAGATACGCAGTATTTT.

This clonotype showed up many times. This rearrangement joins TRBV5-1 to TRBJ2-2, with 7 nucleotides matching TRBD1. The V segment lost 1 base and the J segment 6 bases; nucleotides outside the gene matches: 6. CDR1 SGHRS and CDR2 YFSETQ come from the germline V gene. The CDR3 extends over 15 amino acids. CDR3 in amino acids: CASSLRQGEAGELFF. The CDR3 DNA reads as TGCGCCAGCAGCTTGAGACAGGGTGAGGCCGGGGAGCTGTTTTTT.

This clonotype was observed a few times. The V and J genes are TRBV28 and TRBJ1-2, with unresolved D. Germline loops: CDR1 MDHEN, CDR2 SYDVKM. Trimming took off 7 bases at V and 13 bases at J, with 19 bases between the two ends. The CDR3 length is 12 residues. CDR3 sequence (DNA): TGTGCCAGCACCTCCCCCCCCGAGGTCTGCACCTTC. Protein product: CASTSPPEVCTF.

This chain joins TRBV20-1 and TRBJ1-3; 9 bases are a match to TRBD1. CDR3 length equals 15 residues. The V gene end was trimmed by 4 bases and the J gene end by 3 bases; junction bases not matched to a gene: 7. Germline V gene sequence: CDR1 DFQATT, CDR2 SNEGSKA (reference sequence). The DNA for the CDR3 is TGCAGTGCTACTCCGGGACAGGGAGGTGGAAACACCATATATTTT. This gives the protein CSATPGQGGGNTIYF.

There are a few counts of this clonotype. CDR3: CASSRRVGPDTQYF. The CDR3 DNA sequence: TGTGCCAGCAGCCGACGGGTGGGTCCAGATACGCAGTATTTT. The chain employs TRBV28 and TRBJ2-3; D gene unclear. CDR1 MDHEN and CDR2 SYDVKM come from the germline V gene. The length of the CDR3 is 14 residues. V lost 6 bases and J lost 4, with 14 bases in between.

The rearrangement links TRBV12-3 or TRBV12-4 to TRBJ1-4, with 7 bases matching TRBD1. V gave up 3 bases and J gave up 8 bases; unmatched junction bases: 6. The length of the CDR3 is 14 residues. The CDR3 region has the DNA TGTGCCAGCAGTTTGATGGCAGGGGGGGAAAAACTGTTTTTT. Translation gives CASSLMAGGEKLFF.

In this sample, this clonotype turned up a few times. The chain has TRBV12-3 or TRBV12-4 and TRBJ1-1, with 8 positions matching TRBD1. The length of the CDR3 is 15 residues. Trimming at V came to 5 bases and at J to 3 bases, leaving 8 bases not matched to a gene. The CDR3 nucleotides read TGTGCCAGCAGTCACGGACAGGGCTGGGACACTGAAGCTTTCTTT. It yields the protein CASSHGQGWDTEAFF.

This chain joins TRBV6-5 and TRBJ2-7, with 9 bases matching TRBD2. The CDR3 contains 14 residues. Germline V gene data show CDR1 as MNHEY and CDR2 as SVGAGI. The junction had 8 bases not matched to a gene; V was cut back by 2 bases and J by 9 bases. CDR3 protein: CASSYKLAGTAQYF. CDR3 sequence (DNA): TGTGCCAGCAGTTACAAACTAGCGGGTACAGCGCAGTACTTC.

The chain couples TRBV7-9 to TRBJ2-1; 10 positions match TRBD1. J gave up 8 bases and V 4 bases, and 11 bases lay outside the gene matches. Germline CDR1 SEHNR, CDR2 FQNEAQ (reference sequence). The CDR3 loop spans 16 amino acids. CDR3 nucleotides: TGTGCCAGCAGCTCCAGAGACAGGGGGCCCCAGGATGAGCAGTTCTTC. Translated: CASSSRDRGPQDEQFF.

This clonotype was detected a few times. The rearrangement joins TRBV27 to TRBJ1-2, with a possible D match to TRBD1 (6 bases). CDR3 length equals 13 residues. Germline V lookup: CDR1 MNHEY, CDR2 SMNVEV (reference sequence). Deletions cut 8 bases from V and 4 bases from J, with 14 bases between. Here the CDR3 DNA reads TGTGCCAGCGGCAACAGGGAGGGCTATGGCTACACCTTC. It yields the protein CASGNREGYGYTF.

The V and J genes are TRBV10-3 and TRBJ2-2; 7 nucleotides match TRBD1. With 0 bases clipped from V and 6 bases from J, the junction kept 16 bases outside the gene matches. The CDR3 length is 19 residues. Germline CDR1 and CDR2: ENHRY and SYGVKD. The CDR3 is CAISESTLARGRLSGELFF. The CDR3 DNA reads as TGTGCCATCAGTGAGTCGACTTTAGCGAGGGGGCGCTTGTCCGGGGAGCTGTTTTTT.

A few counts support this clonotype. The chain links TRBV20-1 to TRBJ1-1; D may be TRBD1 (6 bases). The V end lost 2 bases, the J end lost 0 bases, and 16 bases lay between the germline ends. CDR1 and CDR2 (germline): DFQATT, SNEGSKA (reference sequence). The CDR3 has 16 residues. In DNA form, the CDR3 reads TGCAGTGCTAGAAAACCGGGACACCACCTGAACACTGAAGCTTTCTTT. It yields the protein CSARKPGHHLNTEAFF.

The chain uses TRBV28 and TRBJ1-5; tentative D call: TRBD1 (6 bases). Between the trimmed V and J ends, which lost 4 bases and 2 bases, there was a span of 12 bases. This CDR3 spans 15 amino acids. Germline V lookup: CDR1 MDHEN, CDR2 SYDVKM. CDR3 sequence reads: CASSSNAGGNQPQHF. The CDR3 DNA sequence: TGTGCCAGCAGTTCTAATGCAGGGGGCAATCAGCCCCAGCATTTT.

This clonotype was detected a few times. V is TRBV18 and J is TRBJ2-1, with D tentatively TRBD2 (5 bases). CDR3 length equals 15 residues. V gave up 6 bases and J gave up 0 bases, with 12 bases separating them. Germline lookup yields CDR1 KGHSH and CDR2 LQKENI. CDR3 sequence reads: CASSLIGISYNEQFF. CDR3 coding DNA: TGTGCCAGCTCGCTGATCGGGATCTCCTACAATGAGCAGTTCTTC.

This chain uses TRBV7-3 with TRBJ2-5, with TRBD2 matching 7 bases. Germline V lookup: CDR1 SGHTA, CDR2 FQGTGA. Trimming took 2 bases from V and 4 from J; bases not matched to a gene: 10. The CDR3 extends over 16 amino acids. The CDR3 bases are TGTGCCAGCAGCTTATTTGGTAGGGGAGGGCGAGAGACCCAGTACTTC. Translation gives CASSLFGRGGRETQYF.

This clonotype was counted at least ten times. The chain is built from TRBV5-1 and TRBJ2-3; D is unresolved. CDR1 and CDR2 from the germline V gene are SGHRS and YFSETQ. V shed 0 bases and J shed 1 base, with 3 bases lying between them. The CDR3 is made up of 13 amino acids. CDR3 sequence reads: CASSLDGTDTQYF. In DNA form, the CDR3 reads TGCGCCAGCAGCTTGGATGGCACAGATACGCAGTATTTT.

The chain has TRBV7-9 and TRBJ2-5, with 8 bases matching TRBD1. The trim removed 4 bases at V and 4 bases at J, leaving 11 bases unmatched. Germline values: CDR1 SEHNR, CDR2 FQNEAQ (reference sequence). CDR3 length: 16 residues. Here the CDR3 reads CASSSERTGKRETQYF. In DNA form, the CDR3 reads TGTGCCAGCAGCTCCGAACGGACAGGGAAAAGAGAGACCCAGTACTTC.

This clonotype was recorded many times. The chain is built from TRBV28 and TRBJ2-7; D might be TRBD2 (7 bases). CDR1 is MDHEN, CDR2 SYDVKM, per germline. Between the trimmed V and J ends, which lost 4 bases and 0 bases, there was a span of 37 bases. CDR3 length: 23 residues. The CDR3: CASSYPRLSLAPVGGEASYEQYF. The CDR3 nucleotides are TGTGCCAGCAGTTACCCCCGATTATCCTTGGCGCCTGTAGGGGGGGAGGCCTCCTACGAGCAGTACTTC.

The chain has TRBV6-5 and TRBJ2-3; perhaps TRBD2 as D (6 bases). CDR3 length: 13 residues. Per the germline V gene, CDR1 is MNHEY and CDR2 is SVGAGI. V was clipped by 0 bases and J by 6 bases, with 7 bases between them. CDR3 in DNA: TGTGCCAGCAGTTACTCTCGGGGGGATACGCAGTATTTT. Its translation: CASSYSRGDTQYF.

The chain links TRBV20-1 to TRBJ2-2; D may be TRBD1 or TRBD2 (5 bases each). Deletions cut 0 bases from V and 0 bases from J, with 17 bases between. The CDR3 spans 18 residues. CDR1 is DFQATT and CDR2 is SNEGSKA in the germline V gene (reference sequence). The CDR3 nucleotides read TGCAGTGCTAGAGATCCTCTGGGACCCAACCCGAACACCGGGGAGCTGTTTTTT. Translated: CSARDPLGPNPNTGELFF.

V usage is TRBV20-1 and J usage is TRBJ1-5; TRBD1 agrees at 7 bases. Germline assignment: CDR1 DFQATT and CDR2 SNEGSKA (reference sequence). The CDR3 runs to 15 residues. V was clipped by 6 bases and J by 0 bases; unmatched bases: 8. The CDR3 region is CSAQGQKHSNQPQHF. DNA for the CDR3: TGCAGTGCCCAGGGACAGAAACATAGCAATCAGCCCCAGCATTTT.